The following is a T cell receptor (beta chain) sequence with its context. Antigen unknown. The CDR3 consists of 14 residues. Trimming stripped 11 bases from V and 4 bases from J, with 17 bases between. Germline V gene lookup returns CDR1 ENHRY and CDR2 SYGVKD. TCRdb fed the 5' RACE reads into MiXCR, producing one record per CDR3 protein. This sample has almost 250,000 distinct CDR3 sequences, with 30% to 35% found just once. The sample belongs to a study of CD8 T cells in ankylosing spondylitis. General observations from the study: Made up of 7 to 9 highly homologous variants, a TCR beta motif appeared characteristic of ankylosing spondylitis blood. A subset of motif variants has previously been described in the synovial fluid and blood of reactive arthritis. Disease-linked clones, CD8+, were relatively rare in peripheral blood.

The genes are TRBV10-3 and TRBJ2-2; D might be TRBD2 (7 bases). The origin of this receptor is a male donor with ankylosing spondylitis or in good health (not recorded which). Sequences were obtained from blood, either unsorted or a sorted T cell fraction (not recorded which). Written as DNA, the CDR3 is TGTGCCTCCGGGTGGGGGGGCGCCACCGGGGAGCTGTTTTTT. It is translated as CASGWGGATGELFF.